Described below is a single T cell receptor beta chain sequence and its context. A single record per CDR3 protein comes from TCRdb applying MiXCR to the PCR reads. This sample has 460,000 or so distinct CDR3 sequences; roughly 26% occur once, and the top ten carry around 0.8%. The data stem from a study of molecular identifiers for immune sequencing clone quantification. Study details: Five aliquots were made in replicates from the RNA of approximately 22,000 or 94,000 naive CD8 cells, and four were sequenced.

Source material for naive CD8 libraries was about 20,000 to 1,100,000 sorted cells, with 10%, 30% or 50% RNA. The germline CDR1 and CDR2 sequences are SGHVS and FNYEAQ. J gave up 5 bases and V 4 bases, and 4 bases lay outside the gene matches. The CDR3 contains 14 residues. This chain connects TRBV7-6 to TRBJ1-1; the match to TRBD1 covers 10 bases. The sequence came from a human donor in good health. Some libraries in this study had Jurkat cell RNA spiked in. Specimen: naive CD8+ T cells from blood, with Jurkat cell RNA spiked in. As to subset: FACS-sorted CD8+CD4-CCR7+CD45RA+ naive T cells. The chain's CDR3 is CASSSGTGETEAFF. DNA of the CDR3: TGTGCCAGCAGCTCCGGGACAGGGGAAACTGAAGCTTTCTTT.